These T cell receptor beta chains were read from a single sample in a study of shared clonotypes between healthy human individuals. TCRdb keeps only in-frame clones here, not all; method: immunoSEQ multiplex PCR. The profile shows around 750,000 clones, less than 85% of them singletons. The specimen was memory CD4+ T cells sorted from blood. The receptors were sampled from a woman in her 30s in good health. The CDR3 runs from the conserved cysteine through the conserved F or W.

j_call v_call cdr3_aa
TRBJ1-4 TRBV27 CASSRGVGSEKLFF
TRBJ2-1 TRBV6-1 CASSEPGGSTDNEQFF
TRBJ2-7 TRBV19 CASSIPPGHEQYF
TRBJ1-1 TRBV10-3 CAISDGNTEAFF
TRBJ2-1 TRBV5-8 CASSRPTSGRSYNEQFF
TRBJ2-3 TRBV7-9 CASSDTGGGDTQYF
TRBJ1-1 TRBV4-1 CASSLIPGQANTEAFF
TRBJ1-1 TRBV27 CASSPGRPNTEAFF
TRBJ2-1 TRBV7-2 CASSLFLVNEQFF
TRBJ2-6 TRBV7-8 CASSLSTRAGANVLTF
TRBJ2-6 TRBV5-4 CASSLVQGAYSGANVLTF
TRBJ2-6 TRBV6-1 CASSGSGANVLTF
TRBJ2-7 TRBV30 CAWSRGTAPYEQYF
TRBJ2-5 TRBV2 CASSKNFGVQETQYF
TRBJ1-1 TRBV30 CACGGNYGQKNTEAFF
TRBJ2-1 TRBV27 CASSQRTGAYNEQFF
TRBJ2-1 TRBV10-3 CAISDPGLAAHNEQFF
TRBJ2-1 TRBV25-1 CASSVLGSEQFF
TRBJ2-3 TRBV10-2 CASVRGGNIRTDTQYF
TRBJ1-2 TRBV2 CASSERGGVLFFGYTF
TRBJ2-1 TRBV7-3 CASSTGTEQFF
TRBJ2-5 TRBV28 CASSPGYQETQYF
TRBJ2-3 TRBV7-2 CASSSSRMLSTDTQYF
TRBJ1-2 TRBV6-5 CASSRTGWGYTF
TRBJ2-5 TRBV23-1 CASKDLTGSNEETQYF
TRBJ1-5 TRBV2 CASSEGPNQPQHF
TRBJ1-4 TRBV6-5 CASSVTSTNEKLFF
TRBJ1-5 TRBV6-5 CASRPDREHQPQHF
TRBJ2-7 TRBV28 CASSFERSAPQQYF
TRBJ2-7 TRBV10-3 CAISEPGQGGYEQYF
TRBJ1-3 TRBV28 CASSSHDSGSGNTIYF
TRBJ2-2 TRBV6-5 CASREGQGATGELFF
TRBJ2-1 TRBV6-1 CASSEVRATEQFF
TRBJ1-2 TRBV19 CASSIDHSDHGYTF
TRBJ2-7 TRBV27 CASSFNSYEQYF
TRBJ1-1 TRBV10-3 CALSSAWGENTEAFF
TRBJ2-7 TRBV6-6 CASSKGQDSYEQYF
TRBJ2-5 TRBV2 CASSRMTSRSGTQYF
TRBJ2-7 TRBV7-2 CASNRMGQGSYEQYF
TRBJ2-5 TRBV6-1 CASNHRVYQETQYF
TRBJ1-5 TRBV28 CASRWDSNQPQHF
TRBJ2-7 TRBV19 CASTGRNLPYEQYF
TRBJ1-2 TRBV6-1 CASSEGDSYGYTF
TRBJ2-1 TRBV5-1 CASSLASGSYNEQFF
TRBJ1-2 TRBV5-4 CASRTTSHSTGGGGYTF
TRBJ2-5 TRBV5-4 CASSLADTTGWLQETQYF
TRBJ2-3 TRBV7-9 CASSLLAGGGTDTQYF
TRBJ2-7 TRBV7-2 CASSERQESYEQYF
TRBJ2-7 TRBV7-8 CASRLSGRIEQYF
TRBJ2-7 TRBV27 CASTYYPTSGRVYEQYF
TRBJ2-7 TRBV10-1 CASSDQIYEQYF
TRBJ1-5 TRBV6-1 CASSDHRVNQPQHF
TRBJ2-2 TRBV28 CASRPSGRAGELFF
TRBJ1-1 TRBV6-1 CASSQGRIGESFF
TRBJ1-1 TRBV7-9 CASSRLEGMNTEAFF